This T cell receptor (beta chain) was documented in a study of T cells in Graves' hyperthyroidism and ophthalmopathy (dated by TCRdb to between 2017 and 2020). Turning to the overall study: Peripheral blood samples were taken at initial diagnosis, before any treatment was given. The approximately 90 discovery patients were randomly split 7:3 into training and test sets. After sampling, hyperthyroidism patients received methimazole starting at 30 mg daily, and ophthalmopathy patients received high-dose intravenous methylprednisolone. In over five Graves' hyperthyroidism patients, the study also compared T-cell repertoires from thyroid tissue with T-cell repertoires from blood. An independent validation cohort of fewer than 20 hyperthyroidism patients and 17 patients who later progressed to ophthalmopathy tested prospective prediction of ophthalmopathy. To identify distinguishing TCR V-J signatures, a discovery cohort of roughly 100 patients was used, comprising some 45 with Graves' ophthalmopathy and around 60 with stable Graves' hyperthyroidism. The paper describes TCR Vbeta CDR3 sequencing of roughly 130 peripheral blood samples, made up of approximately 40 ophthalmopathy patients, more than 70 hyperthyroidism patients and 17 progressor patients.

What the research found in general, with its limitations: During validation, the model predicted progression to ophthalmopathy a median of around 7 months ahead of onset, with approximately 71% sensitivity and 72% to 80% specificity. No statistical method was used to set the sample size in advance, and investigators knew the group allocation. A model built on a 13 V-J signature distinguished ophthalmopathy from stable hyperthyroidism, reaching about 88% sensitivity and 81.08% specificity in cross-validation and 80%/75% in testing. Most expanded thyroid clonotypes (frequency above 0.001) were also detected in blood, suggesting blood repertoires may reflect thyroid immune responses.

Graves' hyperthyroidism was defined as stable when no progression to ophthalmopathy occurred over 18 months of follow-up. The hyperthyroidism patients were between 18 and 65 years old and newly diagnosed, with a disease duration of less than 2 months. Patients with uncontrolled infections, other autoimmune diseases, pregnancy or lactation were excluded. Diagnoses were based on clinical symptoms, serum thyroxine and TRAb, thyroid ultrasound and orbital computed tomography. PBMCs were isolated from 10 ml of fresh peripheral blood by Ficoll-Paque density gradient centrifugation. Trizol reagent was used to extract total RNA, and RNA quality was then checked on an Agilent 2100 Bioanalyzer. Reading from cysteine to phenylalanine, the CDR3 counts 18 amino acids. Of the read, only the CDR3 DNA is kept; its 54 bases are in frame from base 1. Trimming leaves V shorter by 1 base and J shorter by 3 bases, with the junction holding 15 bases beyond the gene matches. The germline V gene gives CDR1 as LGHNA and CDR2 as YNFKEQ.

The sample holds a few counts of this clonotype. No cognate antigen has been identified for it. Within one base of it there is no much larger clone, and no base qualities were kept. The TCR beta CDR3 regions were amplified from the RNA transcripts. The first round of RT-PCR for the TCR CDR3 was performed with the HTBI primer set and the Qiagen OneStep RT-PCR kit. A second multiplex PCR round built the libraries, followed by size selection and purification. Libraries were sequenced paired-end with 100 bp reads on an Illumina HiSeq2000. As for the authors' bioinformatics: SOAPnuke was used to process the raw data, with reads discarded if the reads contained adapters or uncalled bases, had a mean Phred below 15, or lacked an exact constant-primer or identifier match. High-quality paired reads were merged using COPE v1.2.5, and each unique nucleotide sequence was defined as a clonotype. MiTCR v1.1 was used to align clonotypes to the IMGT TRBV, TRBD and TRBJ reference segments. The analysis was restricted to V-J combinations with a frequency above 0.0001, which together covered about 99% of the repertoires. A TCS score was defined as the ratio of F50 (clonal expansion) to E x V (chaos), with BLOSUM62-based TCRdist applied between CDR3 peptides within each V-J. Welch's t-statistics and random forest reduced around 510 V-J features to 13, which were used in a naive Bayes classifier (R e1071). TCRdb passed the public sequencing reads through fastp at Q25 and MiXCR, retaining productive beta sequences. Rows with a matching CDR3 protein are joined into one entry that keeps the most common DNA and genes. The V and J calls come from TCRdb's annotation, not from the publication. This sample comprises fewer than 600,000 distinct CDR3 sequences, 12% to 15% of them detected only once. Roughly 14% of the sample goes to the ten largest clones.

The rearrangement combines TRBV4-2 with TRBJ2-7; 7 bases in between match TRBD2. Material: blood. The source of this sequence is a woman aged 40 to 50 with Graves' hyperthyroidism. For the CDR3, the sequence is CASSQGLVGWAGDYEQYF. In nucleotide form, the sequence is TGTGCCAGCAGCCAAGGCCTGGTCGGTTGGGCGGGGGACTACGAGCAGTACTTC.